This T cell receptor beta chain was profiled in a study of T cell responses to AZD1222 COVID-19 vaccine. Overall study findings and caveats: Donors, mostly white British, included more females; clonal diversity was possibly underestimated.

Assay used: immunoSEQ multiplex PCR; TCRdb lists only in-frame clones, some missing. Here the sample spans 100,000 to 150,000 clones, 80% to 95% being singletons. Notes on this clone: Its matching antigen is unknown.

Germline CDR1 GTSNPN, CDR2 SVGIG (reference sequence). V was pared by 5 bases and J by 4 bases, with 8 bases of the junction left unmatched. The CDR3 totals 14 residues. Sequenced material: peripheral blood, taken 28 days after the second AZD1222 dose. This sequence originates from an adult who received the AZD1222 COVID-19 vaccine. The chain combines TRBV30 with TRBJ2-1; 7 nucleotides agree with TRBD1. CDR3 in amino acids: CAWRGDSLYNEQFF. CDR3 bases: TGTGCCTGGCGTGGGGACAGCCTTTACAATGAGCAGTTCTTC.